This TCR beta chain was captured by sequencing in a study of tumor-infiltrating lymphocytes in localized non-small cell lung cancer. Turning to the study itself: From each patient, both tumor and uninvolved lung, non-adjacent to tumor, were sampled. Study-wide findings and caveats: Available tissue quantity limited TCR sequencing to a patient subset. Different pieces of the same tissue went to different assays, confounding technical variation with intratumor heterogeneity. T-cell fraction did not differ between immunotypes IM1 and IM2.

This clone was observed a handful of times. The antigen is unknown. TCRdb's table, derived via immunoSEQ multiplex PCR, lists solely in-frame clones and lacks some. The repertoire has some 29,000 clones, approximately 85% of them found once; the top ten carry roughly 2%. Sequencing input: lung tumor tissue. This receptor was obtained from a human donor with non-small cell lung cancer.

The CDR3 DNA sequence: TGTGCCAGCAGCAGGGGTCCAGATACGCAGTATTTT. It is translated as CASSRGPDTQYF. The V and J genes are TRBV5-6 and TRBJ2-3; D is perhaps TRBD1 (5 bases). CDR3 length: 12 residues. V lost 4 bases and J lost 4, with 7 bases in between. Germline V lookup: CDR1 SGHDT, CDR2 YYEEEE.